The source of this T cell receptor beta chain is a study of control samples from healthy donors and cancer patients. Germline loops: CDR1 MNHEY, CDR2 SMNVEV (reference sequence). The V and J ends lost 5 bases and 4 bases respectively, with 17 bases between them. This CDR3 is 15 amino acids long. Repertoires were generated with immunoSEQ multiplex PCR, while TCRdb's copy carries only in-frame clones and drops some. The sample lists about 160,000 clones, 90% to 95% seen once, with roughly 0.64% in the top ten. The sequence was obtained from a young woman in good health. This chain joins TRBV27 and TRBJ1-2; tentatively, D is TRBD1 (6 bases). Sequences were obtained from blood. CDR3 in amino acids: CASSETGGAGYGYTF. The CDR3 region has the DNA TGTGCCAGCAGTGAAACGGGGGGCGCGGGCTATGGCTACACCTTC.